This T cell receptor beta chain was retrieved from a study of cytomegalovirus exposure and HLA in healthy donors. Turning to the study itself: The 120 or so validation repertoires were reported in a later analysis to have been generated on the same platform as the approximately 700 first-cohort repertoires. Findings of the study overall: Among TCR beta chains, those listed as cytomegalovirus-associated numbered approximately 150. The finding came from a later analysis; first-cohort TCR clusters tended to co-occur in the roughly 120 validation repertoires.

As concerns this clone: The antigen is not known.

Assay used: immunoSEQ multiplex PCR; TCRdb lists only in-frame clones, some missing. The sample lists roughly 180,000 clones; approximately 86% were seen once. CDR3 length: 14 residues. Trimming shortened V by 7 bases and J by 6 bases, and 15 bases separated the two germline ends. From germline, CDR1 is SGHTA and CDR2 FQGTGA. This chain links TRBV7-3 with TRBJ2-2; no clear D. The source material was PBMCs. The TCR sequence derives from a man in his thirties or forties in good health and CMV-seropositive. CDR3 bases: TGTGCCAGCAAGGCCGACCGACGGGCCGGGGAGCTGTTTTTT. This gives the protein CASKADRRAGELFF.